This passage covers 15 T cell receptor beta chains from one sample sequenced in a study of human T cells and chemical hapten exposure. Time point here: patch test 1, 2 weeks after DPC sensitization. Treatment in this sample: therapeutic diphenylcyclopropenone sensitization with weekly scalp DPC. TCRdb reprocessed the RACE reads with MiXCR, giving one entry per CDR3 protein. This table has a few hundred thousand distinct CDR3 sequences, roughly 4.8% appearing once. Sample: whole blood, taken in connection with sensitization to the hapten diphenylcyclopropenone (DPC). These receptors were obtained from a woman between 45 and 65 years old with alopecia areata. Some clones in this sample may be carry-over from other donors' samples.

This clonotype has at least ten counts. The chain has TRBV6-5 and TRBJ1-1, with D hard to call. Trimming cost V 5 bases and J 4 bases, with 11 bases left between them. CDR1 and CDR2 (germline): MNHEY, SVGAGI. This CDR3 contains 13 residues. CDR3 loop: CASSPDRTTEAFF. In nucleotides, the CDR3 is TGTGCCAGCAGTCCCGACCGGACCACTGAAGCTTTCTTT.

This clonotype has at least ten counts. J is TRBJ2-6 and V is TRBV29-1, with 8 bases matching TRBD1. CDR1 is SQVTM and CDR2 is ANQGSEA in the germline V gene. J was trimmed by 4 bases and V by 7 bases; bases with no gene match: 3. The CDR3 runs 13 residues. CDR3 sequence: CSAQGAGANVLTF. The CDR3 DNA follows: TGCAGCGCCCAGGGGGCCGGGGCCAACGTCCTGACTTTC.

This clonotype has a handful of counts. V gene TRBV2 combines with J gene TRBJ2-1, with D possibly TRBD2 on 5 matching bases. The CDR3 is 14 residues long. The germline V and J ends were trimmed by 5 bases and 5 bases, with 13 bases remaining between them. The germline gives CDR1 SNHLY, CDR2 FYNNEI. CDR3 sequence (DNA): TGTGCCAGCAGTACCGGGCCGGGGAACAATGAGCAGTTCTTC. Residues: CASSTGPGNNEQFF.

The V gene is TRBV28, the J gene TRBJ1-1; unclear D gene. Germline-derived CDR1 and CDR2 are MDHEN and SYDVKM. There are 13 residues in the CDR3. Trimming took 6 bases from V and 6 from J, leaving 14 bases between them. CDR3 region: CASSGSPDAEAFF. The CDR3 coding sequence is TGTGCCAGCAGCGGGTCTCCCGACGCTGAAGCTTTCTTT.

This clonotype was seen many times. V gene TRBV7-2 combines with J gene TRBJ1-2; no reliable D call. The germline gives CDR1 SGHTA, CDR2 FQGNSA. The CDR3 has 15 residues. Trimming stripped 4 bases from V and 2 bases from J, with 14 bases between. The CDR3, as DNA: TGTGCCAGCAGCTCACCCTGGGGAGAGAACTATGGCTACACCTTC. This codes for CASSSPWGENYGYTF.

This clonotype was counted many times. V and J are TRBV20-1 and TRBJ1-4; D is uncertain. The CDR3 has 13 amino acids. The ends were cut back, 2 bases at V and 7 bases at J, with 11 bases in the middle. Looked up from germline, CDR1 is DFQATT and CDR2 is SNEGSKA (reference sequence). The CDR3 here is CSARREVREKLFF. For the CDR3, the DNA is TGCAGTGCTAGAAGGGAGGTTCGTGAAAAACTGTTTTTT.

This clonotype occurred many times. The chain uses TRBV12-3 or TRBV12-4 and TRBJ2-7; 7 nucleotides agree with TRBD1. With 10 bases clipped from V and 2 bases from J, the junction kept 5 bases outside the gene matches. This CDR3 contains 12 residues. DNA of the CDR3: TGTGCCACCTCGGGACAGCCCTACGAGCAGTACTTC. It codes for CATSGQPYEQYF.

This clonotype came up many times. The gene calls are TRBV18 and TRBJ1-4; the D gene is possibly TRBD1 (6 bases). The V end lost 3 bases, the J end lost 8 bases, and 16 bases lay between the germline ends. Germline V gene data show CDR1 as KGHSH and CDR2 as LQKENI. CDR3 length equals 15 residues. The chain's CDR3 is CASSPLRDTSEKLFF. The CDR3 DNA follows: TGTGCCAGCTCACCGCTCCGGGACACGTCCGAAAAACTGTTTTTT.

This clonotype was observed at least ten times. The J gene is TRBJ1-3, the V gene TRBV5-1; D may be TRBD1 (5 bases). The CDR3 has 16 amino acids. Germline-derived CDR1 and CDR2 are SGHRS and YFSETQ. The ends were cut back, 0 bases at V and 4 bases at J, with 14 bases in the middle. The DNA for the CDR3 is TGCGCCAGCAGCTTGGCAGGTTGGGGGAAAGGAAACACCATATATTTT. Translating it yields CASSLAGWGKGNTIYF.

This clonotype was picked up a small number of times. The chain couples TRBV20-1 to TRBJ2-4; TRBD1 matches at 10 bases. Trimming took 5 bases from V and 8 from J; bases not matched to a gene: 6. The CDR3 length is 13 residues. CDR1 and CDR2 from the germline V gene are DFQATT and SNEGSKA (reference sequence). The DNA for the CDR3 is TGCAGTGCTGGGACAGGGGCCCAGGACATTCAGTACTTC. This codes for CSAGTGAQDIQYF.

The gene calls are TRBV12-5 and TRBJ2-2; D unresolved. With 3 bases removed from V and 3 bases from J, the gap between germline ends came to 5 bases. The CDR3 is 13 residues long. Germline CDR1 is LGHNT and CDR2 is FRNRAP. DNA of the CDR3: TGTGCTAGTGGTTTCCGGGACACCGGGGAGCTGTTTTTT. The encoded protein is CASGFRDTGELFF.

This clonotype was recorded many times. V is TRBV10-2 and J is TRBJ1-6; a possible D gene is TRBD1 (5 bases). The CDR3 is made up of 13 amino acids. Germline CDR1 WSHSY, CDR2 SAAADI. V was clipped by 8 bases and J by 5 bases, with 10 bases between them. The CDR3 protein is CASSGTNNSPLHF. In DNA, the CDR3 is TGCGCCAGCTCCGGGACGAATAATTCACCCCTCCACTTT.

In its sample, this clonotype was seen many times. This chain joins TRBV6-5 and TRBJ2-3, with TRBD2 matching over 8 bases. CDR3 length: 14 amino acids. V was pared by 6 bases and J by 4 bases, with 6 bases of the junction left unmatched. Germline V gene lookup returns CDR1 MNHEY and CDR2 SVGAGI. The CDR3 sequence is CASRVGGAADTQYF. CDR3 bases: TGTGCCAGCAGGGTCGGGGGGGCCGCAGATACGCAGTATTTT.

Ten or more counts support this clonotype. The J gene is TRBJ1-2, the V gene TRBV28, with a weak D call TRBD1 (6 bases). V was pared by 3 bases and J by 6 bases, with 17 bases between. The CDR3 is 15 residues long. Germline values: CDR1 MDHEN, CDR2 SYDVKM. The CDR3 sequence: CASSFRDTLMNGYTF. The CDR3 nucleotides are TGTGCCAGCAGTTTCCGGGACACACTTATGAATGGCTACACCTTC.

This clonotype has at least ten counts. CDR3 sequence reads: CASRATGGLPEQFF. The DNA of the CDR3 is TGTGCCAGCCGAGCCACCGGGGGCCTACCTGAGCAGTTCTTC. V usage is TRBV12-3 or TRBV12-4 and J usage is TRBJ2-1, with D perhaps given as TRBD1 or TRBD2 (6 bases each). The CDR3 has 14 residues. V lost 8 bases, J lost 9 bases, and 20 bases lay in between.